The clone carrying this T cell receptor beta chain has only a few counts. Deletions cut 5 bases from V and 3 bases from J, with 16 bases between. Germline V gives CDR1 MGHRA, CDR2 YSYEKL. The CDR3 totals 15 residues. This specimen comes from a study of cytomegalovirus exposure and HLA in healthy donors. Profiled with immunoSEQ multiplex PCR; TCRdb holds only in-frame clones, not every one. Of 150,000 to 200,000 clones detected, 75% to 85% appear once; the ten largest clones hold roughly 13%. The sequencing sample was made of PBMCs. This sequence originates from a woman in her thirties in good health and CMV-seropositive. The V call is TRBV4-1, the J call TRBJ1-2; D gene unclear. The DNA of the CDR3 is TGCGCCAGCAGCGCCCTGCGACGGGGAGACTATGGCTACACCTTC. This codes for CASSALRRGDYGYTF.